The clone carrying this T cell receptor beta chain has ten or more counts. Its antigen is not identified. Time point in this sample: sample taken at primary tumor resection. Sequencing of whole RNA from tumor, nontumor lung or frozen PBMC involved no sorting. Trimming removed 7 bases from V and 1 base from J, with 11 bases in between. CDR3 length equals 13 residues. Germline V CDR1 and CDR2: SGHRS, YFSETQ. Each molecule of TCR cDNA was tagged with one unique molecular identifier. TCRdb recomputed calls from the 5' RACE reads with MiXCR, one row per CDR3 protein. The sample lists 25,000 to 30,000 distinct CDR3 sequences; 7.1% were seen once. The data were obtained in a study of spatial heterogeneity in lung cancer. Study-wide points: Tumor mutation counts were tracked by expanded intratumoral alpha and beta TCR counts.

Sequenced here: lung tumor tissue, sampled at surgery. The V gene is TRBV5-1, the J gene TRBJ1-2, with D possibly being TRBD1 (6 bases). This clonotype was obtained from a male donor with early-stage non-small cell lung cancer. CDR3 in DNA: TGCGCCAGCCGGACAGATCTTAACTATGGCTACACCTTC. Translation gives CASRTDLNYGYTF.